This is a list of T cell receptor beta chains from one sample in a study of blood T cell repertoires in COVID-19. Only in-frame clones appear in the TCRdb table, and some are missing; sequencing was by immunoSEQ multiplex PCR. The data contain 110,000 or so clones, 81% of them singletons. What was sequenced was peripheral blood. These receptors were taken from a man aged 45-65 years with acute or convalescent COVID-19. Both conserved end residues are part of each CDR3.

j_call v_call cdr3_aa
TRBJ2-5 TRBV14 CASSRQLQETQYF
TRBJ1-2 TRBV30 CAWRGQPNYGYTF
TRBJ2-5 TRBV28 CASRGTGGQETQYF
TRBJ1-2 TRBV5-1 CASSLKGQGFPHGYTF
TRBJ1-2 TRBV27 CASSPTGVWYGYTF
TRBJ1-2 TRBV4-1 CASRELGGGGYTF
TRBJ1-2 TRBV9 CASSETTGVHGYTF
TRBJ1-3 TRBV9 CASSLGTQNSGNTIYF
TRBJ2-1 TRBV30 CAWSRGGRYNEQFF
TRBJ1-1 TRBV19 CASIPGHRNTEAFF
TRBJ2-1 TRBV11-3 CASSLVEVGGGYNEQFF
TRBJ2-7 TRBV9 CASSARDRGTYEQYF
TRBJ1-2 TRBV30 CCLFNYGYTF
TRBJ2-5 TRBV24-1 CATIDQETQYF
TRBJ1-1 TRBV4-1 CASSQAIGVNTEAFF
TRBJ1-6 TRBV11-2 CASSLSDGTGESPLHF
TRBJ1-2 TRBV6-6 CASIEQGAGYTF
TRBJ1-6 TRBV19 CASRPRTGGNSPLHF
TRBJ1-1 TRBV6-1 CASSEIGGHRGTEAFF
TRBJ2-5 TRBV24-1 CATSSGGRGTQYF
TRBJ1-5 TRBV6-5 CASSYRRNQPQHF
TRBJ2-3 TRBV10-2 CASSESWSSGGDTQYF
TRBJ1-5 TRBV30 CAWSPQSGINQPQHF
TRBJ1-1 TRBV21-1 CASSTRGNTEAFF
TRBJ2-1 TRBV19 CASSPGQGFSYNEQFF
TRBJ1-5 TRBV6-6 CGTLPGQNQPQHF
TRBJ1-1 TRBV28 CASSPRQGEAFF
TRBJ1-5 TRBV12-3/TRBV12-4 CASSRQGNQPQHF
TRBJ2-3 TRBV2 CASSGGRGPTDTQYF
TRBJ1-1 TRBV6-4 CASSDSSDSHEAFF
TRBJ1-3 TRBV2 CASSNDRVGNTIYF
TRBJ1-3 TRBV5-4 CASSLTGENTIYF
TRBJ2-4 TRBV5-1 CASSPNTGDGIQYF
TRBJ1-1 TRBV11-2 CASSPRDRVTEAFF
TRBJ2-7 TRBV3-1/TRBV3-2 CASSQRGQGVYEQYF
TRBJ2-7 TRBV3-1/TRBV3-2 CASSPEGQILPPEQYF
TRBJ1-2 TRBV6-5 CASSYSRGGHYGYTF
TRBJ2-4 TRBV7-6 CATVTPSRWYRALLAKNIQYF
TRBJ1-6 TRBV30 CAWSVRGGNSPLHF
TRBJ1-1 TRBV19 CASSMRNTEAFF
TRBJ1-4 TRBV25-1 CASSGGQKGGEKLFF
TRBJ1-2 TRBV11-2 CASSSKDTASGYTF
TRBJ1-5 TRBV28 CASSLLSEGHQPQHF
TRBJ1-2 TRBV28 CASSFGTGGNYGYTF
TRBJ2-5 TRBV19 CASTTGQGALETQYF
TRBJ1-1 TRBV10-3 CAISDGVNTEAFF
TRBJ1-5 TRBV19 CASSPWGRNQPQHF
TRBJ1-2 TRBV6-4 CASSARGQGIDGYTF
TRBJ2-1 TRBV10-3 CAISGQEAHNEQFF
TRBJ2-3 TRBV19 CASRRFGLAGGPDTQYF
TRBJ1-5 TRBV5-1 CASSLLGQKSQPQHF
TRBJ2-1 TRBV24-1 CATSEEQGADEQFF
TRBJ1-2 TRBV5-6 CASSLAGVHGYTF